The clone carrying this T cell receptor (beta chain) was counted many times. Antigen specificity is unknown. The data are from a study of Graves' ophthalmopathy and Graves' hyperthyroidism. Study background: The collection of peripheral blood took place at initial diagnosis, before any treatment.

V lost 6 bases to trimming and J lost 1 base, with 9 bases between them. Germline CDR1 and CDR2: MNHNS and SASEGT. The CDR3 spans 13 residues. Transcripts of RNA were the source for amplifying TCR beta CDR3 regions. The authors performed first-round RT-PCR with HTBI primers and then a second-round multiplex PCR. TCRdb used MiXCR to reprocess the multiplex PCR reads, holding one entry per CDR3 protein. The repertoire includes roughly 230,000 distinct CDR3 sequences, 20% to 25% of them detected once, and around two fifths sits in the top ten. Study findings and constraints: The model achieved roughly 66% sensitivity and 72.22% specificity for ophthalmopathy progression.

Fresh peripheral blood, 8.5 to 10 ml, was the PBMC source. The sample was peripheral blood. The chain recombines TRBV6-1 with TRBJ1-1; possible D gene TRBD1, 6 bases. This sequence originates from a woman in her 50s with Graves' ophthalmopathy. This CDR3 reads CASRPDRNTEAFF. The CDR3 bases are TGTGCCAGCAGACCGGACAGGAACACTGAAGCTTTCTTT.